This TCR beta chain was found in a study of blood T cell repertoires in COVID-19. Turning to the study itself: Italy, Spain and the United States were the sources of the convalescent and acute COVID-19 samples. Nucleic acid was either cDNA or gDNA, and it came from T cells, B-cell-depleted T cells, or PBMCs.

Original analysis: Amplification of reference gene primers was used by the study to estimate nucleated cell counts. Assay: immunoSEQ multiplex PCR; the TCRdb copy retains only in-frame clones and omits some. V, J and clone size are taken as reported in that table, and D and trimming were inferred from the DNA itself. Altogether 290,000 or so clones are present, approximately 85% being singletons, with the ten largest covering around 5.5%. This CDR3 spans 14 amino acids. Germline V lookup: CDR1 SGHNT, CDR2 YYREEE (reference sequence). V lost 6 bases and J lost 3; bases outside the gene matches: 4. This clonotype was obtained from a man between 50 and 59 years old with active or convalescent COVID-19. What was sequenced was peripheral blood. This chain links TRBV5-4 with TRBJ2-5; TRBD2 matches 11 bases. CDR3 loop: CASTGSGREETQYF. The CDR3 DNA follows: TGTGCCAGCACAGGTAGCGGGAGGGAAGAGACCCAGTACTTC.